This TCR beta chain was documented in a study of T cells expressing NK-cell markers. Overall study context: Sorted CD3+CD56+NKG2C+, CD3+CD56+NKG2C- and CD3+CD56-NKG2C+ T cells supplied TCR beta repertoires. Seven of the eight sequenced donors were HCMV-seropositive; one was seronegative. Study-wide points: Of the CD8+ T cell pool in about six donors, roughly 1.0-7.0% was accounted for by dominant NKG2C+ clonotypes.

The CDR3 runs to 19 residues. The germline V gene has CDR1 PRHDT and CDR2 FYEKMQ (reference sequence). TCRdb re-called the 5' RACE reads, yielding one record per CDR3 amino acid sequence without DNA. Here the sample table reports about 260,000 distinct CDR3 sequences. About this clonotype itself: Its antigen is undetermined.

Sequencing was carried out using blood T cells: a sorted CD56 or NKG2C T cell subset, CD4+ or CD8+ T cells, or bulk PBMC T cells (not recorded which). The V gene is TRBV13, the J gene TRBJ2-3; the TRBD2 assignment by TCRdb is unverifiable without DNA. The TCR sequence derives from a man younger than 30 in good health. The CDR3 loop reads CASSLGPLIGGRAPDTQYF.